This TCR beta chain appears in the sequencing data of a study of control samples from healthy donors and cancer patients. V gave up 3 bases and J gave up 1 base, with 9 bases separating them. The CDR3 is made up of 13 amino acids. CDR1 is DFQATT and CDR2 is SNEGSKA in the germline V gene (reference sequence). The protocol was immunoSEQ multiplex PCR, while the TCRdb copy is restricted to in-frame clones and leaves out a portion. Of roughly 90,000 clones listed, about 89% are singletons. This clone is a singleton in its sample. Input material: PBMCs. The chain is built from TRBV20-1 and TRBJ1-1; D is undetermined. The sequence was collected from a woman aged 45-65 years with colorectal cancer. The CDR3 protein is CSASSVENTEAFF. CDR3 sequence (DNA): TGCAGTGCTAGTTCGGTTGAGAACACTGAAGCTTTCTTT.